This T cell receptor beta chain emerged from a study of cytomegalovirus exposure and HLA in healthy donors. Points from the study as a whole: TCR beta V segments were, for the most part, productive about 87% or about 30% of the time in an earlier analysis.

This clone was observed a handful of times. Its antigen remains unidentified. The PCR used 60 Vbeta and 13 Jbeta primers. The repertoire was sequenced with immunoSEQ multiplex PCR; TCRdb's copy has only in-frame clones and lacks some. Here the sample spans about 110,000 clones, 10% to 15% being singletons. Looked up from germline, CDR1 is PRHDT and CDR2 is FYEKMQ (reference sequence). V shed 5 bases, J shed 7 bases, and the junction held 9 bases outside the gene matches. The length of the CDR3 is 17 residues. This sequence joins TRBV13 and TRBJ2-1, with 15 bases matching TRBD2. This sequence was found in a man aged 35 to 55 in good health and CMV-seropositive. Sequenced material: PBMCs. The CDR3 nucleotides are TGTGCCAGCAGCCTCGGACTAGCGGGAGGGCCGCGTAATGAGCAGTTCTTC. It encodes CASSLGLAGGPRNEQFF.